This T cell receptor (beta chain) was sequenced in a study of blood T cell repertoires in COVID-19. This table comes from immunoSEQ multiplex PCR, and its TCRdb copy is limited to in-frame clones, with some not included. Of 350,000 to 450,000 clones listed, under 90% are singletons. Participant ages covered about 18 to 89 years across 24 US areas. The V gene's germline CDR1 is SQVTM and CDR2 ANQGSEA. Trimming shortened V by 6 bases and J by 0 bases, and 18 bases separated the two germline ends. CDR3 length: 15 amino acids. This TCR was sampled from a woman aged 25 to 39 who had recovered from COVID-19. The specimen was PBMCs or T cells enriched from blood (not recorded which). The chain combines TRBV29-1 with TRBJ2-7, with D unclear. Here the CDR3 reads CSVKPYEYSSYEQYF. The CDR3 DNA is TGCAGCGTGAAGCCATATGAGTATAGCTCCTACGAGCAGTACTTC.